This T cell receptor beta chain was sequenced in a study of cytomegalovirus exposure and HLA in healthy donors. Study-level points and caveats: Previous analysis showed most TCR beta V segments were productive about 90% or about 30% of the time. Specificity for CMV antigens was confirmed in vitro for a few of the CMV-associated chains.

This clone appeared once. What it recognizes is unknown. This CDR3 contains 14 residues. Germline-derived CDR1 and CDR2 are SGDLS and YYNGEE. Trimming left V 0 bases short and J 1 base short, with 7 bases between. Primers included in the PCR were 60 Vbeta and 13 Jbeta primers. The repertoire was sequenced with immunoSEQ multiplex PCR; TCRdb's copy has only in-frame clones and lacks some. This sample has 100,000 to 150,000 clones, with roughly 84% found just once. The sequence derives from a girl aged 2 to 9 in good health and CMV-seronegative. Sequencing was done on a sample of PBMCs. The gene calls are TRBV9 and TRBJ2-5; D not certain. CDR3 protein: CASSVGNTQETQYF. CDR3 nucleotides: TGTGCCAGCAGCGTAGGTAACACCCAAGAGACCCAGTACTTC.